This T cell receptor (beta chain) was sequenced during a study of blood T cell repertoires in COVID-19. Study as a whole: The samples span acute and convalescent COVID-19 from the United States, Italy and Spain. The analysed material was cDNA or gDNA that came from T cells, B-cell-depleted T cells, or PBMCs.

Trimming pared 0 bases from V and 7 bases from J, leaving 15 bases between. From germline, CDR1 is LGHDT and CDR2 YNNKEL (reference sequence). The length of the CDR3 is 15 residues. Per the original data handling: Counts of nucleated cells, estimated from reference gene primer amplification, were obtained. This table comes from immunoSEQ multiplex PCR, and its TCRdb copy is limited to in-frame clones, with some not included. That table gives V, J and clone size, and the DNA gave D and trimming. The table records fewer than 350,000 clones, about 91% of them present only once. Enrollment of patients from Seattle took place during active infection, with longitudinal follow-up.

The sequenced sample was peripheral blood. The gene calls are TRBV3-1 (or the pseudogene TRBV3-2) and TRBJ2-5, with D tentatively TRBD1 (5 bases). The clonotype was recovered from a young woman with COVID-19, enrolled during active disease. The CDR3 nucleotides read TGTGCCAGCAGCCAAGAGGGCGGCAGGGTGACGACCCAGTACTTC. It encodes CASSQEGGRVTTQYF.